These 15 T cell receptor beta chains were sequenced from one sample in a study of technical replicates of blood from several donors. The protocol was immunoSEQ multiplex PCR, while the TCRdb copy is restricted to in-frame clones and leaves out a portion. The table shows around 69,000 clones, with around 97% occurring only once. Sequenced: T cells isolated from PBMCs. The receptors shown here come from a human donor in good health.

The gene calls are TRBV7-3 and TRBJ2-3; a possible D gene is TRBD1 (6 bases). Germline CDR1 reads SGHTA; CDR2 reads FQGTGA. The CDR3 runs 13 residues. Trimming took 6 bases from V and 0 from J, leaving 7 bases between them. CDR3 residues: CASSTGSTDTQYF. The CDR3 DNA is TGTGCCAGCAGTACAGGGAGCACAGATACGCAGTATTTT. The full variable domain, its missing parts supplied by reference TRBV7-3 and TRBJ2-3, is GAGVSQTPSNKVTEKGKYVELRCDPISGHTALYWYRQSLGQGPEFLIYFQGTGAADDSGLPNDRFFAVRPEGSVSTLKIQRTERGDSAVYLCASSTGSTDTQYFGPGTRLTVL.

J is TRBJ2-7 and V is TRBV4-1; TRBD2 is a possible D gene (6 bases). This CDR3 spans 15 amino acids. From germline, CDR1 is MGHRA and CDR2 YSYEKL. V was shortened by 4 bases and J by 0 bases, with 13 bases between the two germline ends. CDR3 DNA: TGCGCCAGCAGCCGGGACGGGACTCTCTCCTACGAGCAGTACTTC. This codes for CASSRDGTLSYEQYF.

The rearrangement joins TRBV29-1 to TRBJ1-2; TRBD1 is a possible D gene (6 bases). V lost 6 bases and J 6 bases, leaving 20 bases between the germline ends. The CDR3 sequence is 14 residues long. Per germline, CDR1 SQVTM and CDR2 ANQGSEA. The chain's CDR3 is CSVRQDSVGDGYTF. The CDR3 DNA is TGCAGCGTAAGACAGGACTCGGTGGGGGATGGCTACACCTTC. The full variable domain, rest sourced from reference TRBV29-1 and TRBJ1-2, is SAVISQKPSRDICQRGTSLTIQCQVDSQVTMMFWYRQQPGQSLTLIATANQGSEATYESGFVIDKFPISRPNLTFSTLTVSNMSPEDSSIYLCSVRQDSVGDGYTFGSGTRLTVV.

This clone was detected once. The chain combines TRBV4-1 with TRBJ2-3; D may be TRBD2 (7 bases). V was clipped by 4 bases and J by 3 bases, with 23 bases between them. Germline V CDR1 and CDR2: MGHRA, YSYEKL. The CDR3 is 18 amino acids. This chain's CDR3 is CASSPVEGGAGITDTQYF. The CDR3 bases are TGCGCCAGCAGCCCCGTCGAGGGGGGAGCGGGGATAACAGATACGCAGTATTTT.

DNA of the CDR3: TGTGCCATCAGTGAGTCATGGGGGGATCAGCCCCAGCATTTT. Encoded protein: CAISESWGDQPQHF. The chain employs TRBV10-3 and TRBJ1-5; TRBD1 is a possible D gene (5 bases). The germline gives CDR1 ENHRY, CDR2 SYGVKD. The CDR3 is 14 amino acids. V was clipped by 0 bases and J by 5 bases, with 8 bases between them.

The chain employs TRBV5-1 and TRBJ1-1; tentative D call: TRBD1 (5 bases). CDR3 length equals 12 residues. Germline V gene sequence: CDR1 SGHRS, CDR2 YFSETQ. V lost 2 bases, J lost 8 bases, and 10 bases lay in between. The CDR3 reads CASSLGHNEAFF. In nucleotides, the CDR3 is TGCGCCAGCAGCTTAGGACATAACGAAGCTTTCTTT.

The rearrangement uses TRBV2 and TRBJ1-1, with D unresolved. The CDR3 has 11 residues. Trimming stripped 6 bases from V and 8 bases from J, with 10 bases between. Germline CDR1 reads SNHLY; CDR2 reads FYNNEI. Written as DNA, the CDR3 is TGTGCCAGCAGCGTGACAAAGGAAGCTTTCTTT. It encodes CASSVTKEAFF.

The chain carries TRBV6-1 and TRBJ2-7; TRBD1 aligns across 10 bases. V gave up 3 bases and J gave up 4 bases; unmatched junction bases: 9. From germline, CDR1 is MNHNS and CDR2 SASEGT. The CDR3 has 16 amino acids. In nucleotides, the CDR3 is TGTGCCAGCAGTGAGTTCCCGGGACAGGGGTGGTACGAGCAGTACTTC. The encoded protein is CASSEFPGQGWYEQYF.

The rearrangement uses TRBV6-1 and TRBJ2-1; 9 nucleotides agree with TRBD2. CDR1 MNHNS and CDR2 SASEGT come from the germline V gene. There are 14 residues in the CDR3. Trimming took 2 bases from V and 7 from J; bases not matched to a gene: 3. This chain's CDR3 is CASSEIAGVNEQFF. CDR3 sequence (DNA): TGTGCCAGCAGTGAAATAGCGGGAGTTAATGAGCAGTTCTTC.

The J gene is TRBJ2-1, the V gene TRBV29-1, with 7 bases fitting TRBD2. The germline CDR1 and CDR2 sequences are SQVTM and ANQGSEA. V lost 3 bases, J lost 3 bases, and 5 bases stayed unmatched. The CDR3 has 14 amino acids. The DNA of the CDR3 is TGCAGCGTTGAGGGTAGCGGGCTCTACAATGAGCAGTTCTTC. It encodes CSVEGSGLYNEQFF.

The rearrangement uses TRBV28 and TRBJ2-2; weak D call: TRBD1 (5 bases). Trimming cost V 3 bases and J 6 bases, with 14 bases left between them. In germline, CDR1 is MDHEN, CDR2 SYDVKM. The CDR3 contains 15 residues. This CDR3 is CASSFRQGRPGELFF. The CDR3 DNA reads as TGTGCCAGCAGTTTTCGGCAGGGAAGGCCCGGGGAGCTGTTTTTT.

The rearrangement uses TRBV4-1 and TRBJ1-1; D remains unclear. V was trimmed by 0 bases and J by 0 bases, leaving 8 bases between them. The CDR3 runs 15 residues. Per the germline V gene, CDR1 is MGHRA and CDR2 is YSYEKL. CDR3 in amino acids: CASSQEEGMNTEAFF. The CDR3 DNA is TGCGCCAGCAGCCAAGAGGAGGGAATGAACACTGAAGCTTTCTTT.

DNA of the CDR3: TGTGCCAGCAGGTTTACAGGGTACGAGCAGTACTTC. Residues: CASRFTGYEQYF. This chain uses TRBV21-1 with TRBJ2-7; the table's D gene call, TRBD1, was not cross checked with the DNA. TRBV21-1 has pseudogene status. The CDR3 covers 12 residues.

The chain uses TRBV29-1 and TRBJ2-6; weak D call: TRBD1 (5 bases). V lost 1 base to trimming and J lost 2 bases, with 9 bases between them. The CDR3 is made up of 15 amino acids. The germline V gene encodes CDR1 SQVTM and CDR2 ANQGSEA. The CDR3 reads CSVEGSGTGANVLTF. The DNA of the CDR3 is TGCAGCGTTGAAGGTTCAGGGACTGGGGCCAACGTCCTGACTTTC.

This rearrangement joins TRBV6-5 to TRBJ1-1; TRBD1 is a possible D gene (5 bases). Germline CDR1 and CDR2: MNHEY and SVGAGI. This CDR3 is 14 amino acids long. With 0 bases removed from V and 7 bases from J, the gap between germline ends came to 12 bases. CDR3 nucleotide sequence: TGTGCCAGCAGTTACTCGGGGGGGGATATTGAAGCTTTCTTT. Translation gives CASSYSGGDIEAFF.